The 10 T cell receptor beta chains reported below all come from one sample, sequenced in a study of regulatory T cells in long-lasting Graves disease. As to time point: newly diagnosed GD, antithyroid drugs for less than 3 months. Extracted RNA from PBMCs served as the source of the TCR library. TCR beta libraries were built with iRepertoire HTBI primers and Arm-PCR of CDR3 regions. MiXCR, run by TCRdb on the multiplex PCR reads, gives a single entry per CDR3 protein. This table holds 400,000 to 500,000 distinct CDR3 sequences, over 14% found once. These data were also reused for a study on T cells in Graves' hyperthyroidism and ophthalmopathy.

This specimen was peripheral blood mononuclear cells (PBMCs), taken at new diagnosis, from a patient treated with antithyroid drugs. Every receptor here comes from a woman in her thirties or forties with Graves disease.

The V call is TRBV2, the J call TRBJ1-2; the D is unclear. The V and J ends lost 6 bases and 5 bases respectively, with 22 bases between them. The CDR3 extends over 16 amino acids. Germline V gene sequence: CDR1 SNHLY, CDR2 FYNNEI. The CDR3 DNA sequence: TGTGCCAGCAGGGCCGAACCGGGCGCCACCCTTTATGGCTACACCTTC. Amino acid sequence: CASRAEPGATLYGYTF.

The sample holds many counts of this clonotype. The V and J genes are TRBV5-4 and TRBJ1-1, with a weak D call TRBD1 (6 bases). V lost 0 bases, J lost 3 bases, and 12 bases lay in between. CDR1 is SGHNT, CDR2 YYREEE, per germline (reference sequence). This CDR3 region has 15 residues. CDR3 coding DNA: TGTGCCAGCAGCTTGGTGGGTGCAGGGGACACTGAAGCTTTCTTT. It codes for CASSLVGAGDTEAFF.

There are many counts of this clonotype. The chain couples TRBV4-1 to TRBJ2-1; D unclear. The CDR3 extends over 13 amino acids. Germline V gene sequence: CDR1 MGHRA, CDR2 YSYEKL. V was cut by 1 base and J by 9 bases, with 10 bases left in between. The CDR3 reads CASSQGWAVEQFF. The CDR3 DNA sequence: TGCGCCAGCAGCCAAGGCTGGGCTGTTGAGCAGTTCTTC.

This clonotype was seen repeatedly, ten times or more. V is TRBV7-9 and J is TRBJ2-1; TRBD2 agrees at 7 bases. Germline CDR1 SEHNR, CDR2 FQNEAQ (reference sequence). V trimming: 4 bases; J trimming: 0 bases; junction bases outside the gene matches: 15. This CDR3 is built from 19 residues. CDR3 loop: CASSSPTSSGESSYNEQFF. For the CDR3, the DNA is TGTGCCAGCAGCTCACCTACCTCTAGCGGAGAGAGCTCCTACAATGAGCAGTTCTTC.

This clonotype was observed many times. The V call is TRBV13, the J call TRBJ2-7; D is perhaps TRBD2 (5 bases). The V end lost 3 bases, the J end lost 3 bases, and 24 bases lay between the germline ends. The CDR3 length is 18 residues. Germline CDR1 PRHDT, CDR2 FYEKMQ (reference sequence). The CDR3 DNA sequence: TGTGCCAGCAGCTTTTCTCTCCGGATAGGCGGGCGATTCTACGAGCAGTACTTC. This encodes CASSFSLRIGGRFYEQYF.

The sample holds many counts of this clonotype. This chain uses TRBV2 with TRBJ2-7, with TRBD1 identical over 7 bases. CDR1 and CDR2 (germline): SNHLY, FYNNEI. The junction had 9 bases not matched to a gene; V was cut back by 0 bases and J by 4 bases. The CDR3 runs 16 residues. CDR3: CASSEALYRGRYEQYF. CDR3 coding DNA: TGTGCCAGCAGTGAAGCGCTCTACAGGGGTAGGTACGAGCAGTACTTC.

The chain couples TRBV11-3 to TRBJ1-4; 12 bases are shared with TRBD1. The germline V gene has CDR1 SGHNT and CDR2 YENEEA. Trimming at V came to 5 bases and at J to 1 base, leaving 5 bases not matched to a gene. The CDR3 length is 17 residues. The CDR3 DNA reads as TGTGCCAGCAGCAGGGACAGGGGGCAAGGAACTAATGAAAAACTGTTTTTT. This sequence encodes CASSRDRGQGTNEKLFF.

There are many counts of this clonotype. The genes are TRBV28 and TRBJ1-1, with 7 positions matching TRBD1. CDR3 length: 16 residues. Trimming cost V 4 bases and J 3 bases; bases outside gene matches: 11. The germline CDR1 and CDR2 sequences are MDHEN and SYDVKM. The CDR3 reads CASSSWGGGADTEAFF. CDR3 in DNA: TGTGCCAGCAGTTCGTGGGGAGGGGGCGCGGACACTGAAGCTTTCTTT.

J is TRBJ2-2 and V is TRBV19; the D gene could be TRBD1 or TRBD2 (6 bases each). Germline V gene data show CDR1 as LNHDA and CDR2 as SQIVND (reference sequence). V was trimmed by 9 bases and J by 4 bases, leaving 15 bases between them. The CDR3 contains 14 residues. CDR3 residues: CASTGMGGTGELFF. The CDR3, as DNA: TGTGCCAGCACAGGGATGGGGGGCACCGGGGAGCTGTTTTTT.

This clonotype was recorded at least ten times. The chain recombines TRBV10-3 with TRBJ2-7; D may correspond to TRBD1 or TRBD2 (5 bases each). Germline V gene lookup returns CDR1 ENHRY and CDR2 SYGVKD. CDR3 length: 13 residues. V was pared by 3 bases and J by 5 bases, with 11 bases between. The CDR3 sequence is CAISEGARDEQYF. CDR3 nucleotides: TGTGCCATCAGTGAAGGGGCGAGGGACGAGCAGTACTTC.